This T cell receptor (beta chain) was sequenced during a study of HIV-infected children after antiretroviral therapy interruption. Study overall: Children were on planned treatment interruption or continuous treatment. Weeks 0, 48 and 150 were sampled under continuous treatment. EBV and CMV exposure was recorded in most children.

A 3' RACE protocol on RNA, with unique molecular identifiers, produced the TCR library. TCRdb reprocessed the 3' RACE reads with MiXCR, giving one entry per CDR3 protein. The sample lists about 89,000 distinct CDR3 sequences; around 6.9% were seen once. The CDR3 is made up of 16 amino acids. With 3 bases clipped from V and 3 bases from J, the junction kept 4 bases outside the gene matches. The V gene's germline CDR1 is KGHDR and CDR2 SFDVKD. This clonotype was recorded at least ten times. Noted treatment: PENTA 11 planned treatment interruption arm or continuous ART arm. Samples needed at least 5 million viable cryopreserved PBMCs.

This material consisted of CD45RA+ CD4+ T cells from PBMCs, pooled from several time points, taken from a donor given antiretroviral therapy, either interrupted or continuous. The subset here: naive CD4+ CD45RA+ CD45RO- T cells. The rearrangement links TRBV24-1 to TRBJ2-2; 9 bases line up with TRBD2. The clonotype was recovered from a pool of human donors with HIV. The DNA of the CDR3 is TGTGCCACCAGTGATCATAGCGGGAGCGACACCGGGGAGCTGTTTTTT. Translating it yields CATSDHSGSDTGELFF.